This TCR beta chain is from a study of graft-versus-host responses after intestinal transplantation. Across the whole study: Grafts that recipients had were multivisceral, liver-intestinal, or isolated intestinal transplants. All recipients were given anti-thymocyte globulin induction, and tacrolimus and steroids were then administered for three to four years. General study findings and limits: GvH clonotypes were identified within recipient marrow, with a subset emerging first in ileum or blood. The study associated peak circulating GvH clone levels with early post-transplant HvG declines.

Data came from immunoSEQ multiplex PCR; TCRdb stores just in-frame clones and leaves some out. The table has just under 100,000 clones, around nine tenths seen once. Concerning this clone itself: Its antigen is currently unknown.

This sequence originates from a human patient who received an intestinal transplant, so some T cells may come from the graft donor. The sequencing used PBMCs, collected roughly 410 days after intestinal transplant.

The CDR3, as DNA: TGTGCCAGCAGCTTGTCGGGGGCTTATCGGGCCCAGTACTTC. This gives the protein CASSLSGAYRAQYF. The J gene is TRBJ2-5, the V gene TRBV5-4; D tentatively reads TRBD1 or TRBD2 (6 bases each). This CDR3 region has 14 residues. The V and J ends lost 1 base and 9 bases respectively, with 16 bases between them. Germline V gene sequence: CDR1 SGHNT, CDR2 YYREEE (reference sequence).